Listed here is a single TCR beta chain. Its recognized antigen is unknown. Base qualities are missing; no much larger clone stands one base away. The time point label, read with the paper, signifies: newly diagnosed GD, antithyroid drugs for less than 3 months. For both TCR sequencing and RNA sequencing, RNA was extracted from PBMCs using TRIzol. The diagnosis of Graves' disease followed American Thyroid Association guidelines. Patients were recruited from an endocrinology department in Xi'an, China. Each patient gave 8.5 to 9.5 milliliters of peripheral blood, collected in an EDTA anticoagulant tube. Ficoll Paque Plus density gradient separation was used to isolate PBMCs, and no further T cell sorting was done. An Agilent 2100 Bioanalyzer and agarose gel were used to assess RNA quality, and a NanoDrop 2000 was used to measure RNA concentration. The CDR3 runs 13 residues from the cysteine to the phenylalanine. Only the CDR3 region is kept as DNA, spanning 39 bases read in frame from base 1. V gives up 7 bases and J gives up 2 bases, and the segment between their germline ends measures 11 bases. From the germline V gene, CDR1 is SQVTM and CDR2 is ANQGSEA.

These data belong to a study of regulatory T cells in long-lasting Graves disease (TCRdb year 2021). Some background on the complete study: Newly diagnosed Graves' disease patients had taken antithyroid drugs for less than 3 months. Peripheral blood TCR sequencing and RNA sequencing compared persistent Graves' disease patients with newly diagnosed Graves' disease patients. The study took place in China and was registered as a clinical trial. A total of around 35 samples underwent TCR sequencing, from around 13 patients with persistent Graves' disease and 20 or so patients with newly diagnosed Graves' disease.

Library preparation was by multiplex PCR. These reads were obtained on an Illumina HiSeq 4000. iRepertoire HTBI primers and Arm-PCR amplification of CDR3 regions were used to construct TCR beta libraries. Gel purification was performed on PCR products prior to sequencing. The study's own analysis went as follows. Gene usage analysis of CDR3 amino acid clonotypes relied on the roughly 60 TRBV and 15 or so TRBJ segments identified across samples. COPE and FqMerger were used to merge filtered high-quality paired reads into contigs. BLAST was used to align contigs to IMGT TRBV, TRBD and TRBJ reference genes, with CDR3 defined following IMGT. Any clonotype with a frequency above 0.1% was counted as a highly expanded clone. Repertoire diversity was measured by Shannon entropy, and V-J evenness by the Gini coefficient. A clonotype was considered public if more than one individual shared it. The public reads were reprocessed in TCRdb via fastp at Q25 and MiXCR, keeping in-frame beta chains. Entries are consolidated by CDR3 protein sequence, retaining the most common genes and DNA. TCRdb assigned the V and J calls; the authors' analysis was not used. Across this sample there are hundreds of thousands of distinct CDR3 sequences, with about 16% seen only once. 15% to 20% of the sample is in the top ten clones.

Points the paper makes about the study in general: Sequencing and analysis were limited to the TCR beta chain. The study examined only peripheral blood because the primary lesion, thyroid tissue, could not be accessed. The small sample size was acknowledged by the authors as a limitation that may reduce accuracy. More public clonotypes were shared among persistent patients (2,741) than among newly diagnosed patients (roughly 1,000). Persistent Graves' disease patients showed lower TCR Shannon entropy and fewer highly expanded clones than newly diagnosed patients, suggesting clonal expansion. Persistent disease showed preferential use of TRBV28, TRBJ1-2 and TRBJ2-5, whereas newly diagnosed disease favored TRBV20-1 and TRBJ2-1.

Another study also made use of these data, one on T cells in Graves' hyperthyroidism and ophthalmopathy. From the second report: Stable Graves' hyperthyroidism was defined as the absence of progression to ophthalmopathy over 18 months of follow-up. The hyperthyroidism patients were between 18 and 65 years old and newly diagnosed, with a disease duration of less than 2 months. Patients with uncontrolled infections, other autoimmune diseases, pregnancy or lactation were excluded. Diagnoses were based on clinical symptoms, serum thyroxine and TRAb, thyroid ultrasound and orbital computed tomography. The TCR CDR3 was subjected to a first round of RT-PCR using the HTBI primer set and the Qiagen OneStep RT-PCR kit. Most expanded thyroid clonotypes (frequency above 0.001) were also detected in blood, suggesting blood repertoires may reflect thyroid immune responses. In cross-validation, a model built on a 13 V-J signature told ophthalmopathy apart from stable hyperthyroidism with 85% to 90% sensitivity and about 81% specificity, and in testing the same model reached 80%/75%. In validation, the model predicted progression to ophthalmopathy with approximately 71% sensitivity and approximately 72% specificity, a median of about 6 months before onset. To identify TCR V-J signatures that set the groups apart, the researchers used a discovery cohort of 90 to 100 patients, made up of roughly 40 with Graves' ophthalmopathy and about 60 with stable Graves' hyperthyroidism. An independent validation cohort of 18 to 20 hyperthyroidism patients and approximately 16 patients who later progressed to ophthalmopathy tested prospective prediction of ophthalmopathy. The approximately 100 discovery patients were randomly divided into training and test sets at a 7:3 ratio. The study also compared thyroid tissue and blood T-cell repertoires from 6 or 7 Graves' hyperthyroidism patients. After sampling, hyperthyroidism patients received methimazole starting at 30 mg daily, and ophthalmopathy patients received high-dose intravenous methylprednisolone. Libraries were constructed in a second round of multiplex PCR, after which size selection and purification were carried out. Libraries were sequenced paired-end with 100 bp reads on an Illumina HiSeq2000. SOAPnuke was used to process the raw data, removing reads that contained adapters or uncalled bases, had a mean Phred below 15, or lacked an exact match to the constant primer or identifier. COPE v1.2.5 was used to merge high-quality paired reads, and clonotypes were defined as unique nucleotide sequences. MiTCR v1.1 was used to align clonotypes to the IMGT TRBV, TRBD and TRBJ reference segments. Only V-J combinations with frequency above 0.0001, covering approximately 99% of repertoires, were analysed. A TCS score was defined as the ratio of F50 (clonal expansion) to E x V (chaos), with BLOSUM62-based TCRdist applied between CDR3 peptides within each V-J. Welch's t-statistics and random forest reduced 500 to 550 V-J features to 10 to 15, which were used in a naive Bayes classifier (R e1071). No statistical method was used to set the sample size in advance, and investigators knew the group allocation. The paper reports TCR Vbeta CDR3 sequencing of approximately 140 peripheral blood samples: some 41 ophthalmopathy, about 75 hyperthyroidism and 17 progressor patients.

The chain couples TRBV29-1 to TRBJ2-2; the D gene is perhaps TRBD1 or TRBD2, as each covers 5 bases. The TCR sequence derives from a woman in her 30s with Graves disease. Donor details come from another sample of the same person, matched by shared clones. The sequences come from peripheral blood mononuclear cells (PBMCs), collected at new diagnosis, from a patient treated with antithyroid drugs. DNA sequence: TGCAGCGCTGAGGGGCCTAACACCGGGGAGCTGTTTTTT. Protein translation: CSAEGPNTGELFF.